These 21 T cell receptor beta chains came from one sample sequenced in a study of blood T cell repertoires in COVID-19. This table comes from immunoSEQ multiplex PCR, and its TCRdb copy is limited to in-frame clones, with some not included. In the table there are some 290,000 clones, 85% to 90% of which are singletons. The sample comprised peripheral blood. These receptors came from a woman aged 30 to 39 with COVID-19, enrolled during active disease.

V usage is TRBV18 and J usage is TRBJ2-5; 12 positions agree with TRBD2. V lost 3 bases, J lost 3 bases, and 11 bases stayed unmatched. The CDR3 totals 18 residues. Looked up from germline, CDR1 is KGHSH and CDR2 is LQKENI. The CDR3 sequence: CASSPSQPTSGGKETQYF. Written as DNA, the CDR3 is TGTGCCAGCTCACCCTCCCAACCGACTAGCGGGGGTAAAGAGACCCAGTACTTC.

The chain couples TRBV6-5 to TRBJ2-5; unclear D gene. In germline, CDR1 is MNHEY, CDR2 SVGAGI. The CDR3 covers 13 residues. Deletions cut 7 bases from V and 4 bases from J, with 13 bases between. CDR3 coding DNA: TGTGCCAGCACCCACGCGGTCAGAGAGACCCAGTACTTC. This encodes CASTHAVRETQYF.

The V and J genes are TRBV2 and TRBJ2-5; D is perhaps TRBD1 (6 bases). The CDR3 sequence is 16 residues long. V lost 4 bases to trimming and J lost 2 bases, with 17 bases between them. Per the germline V gene, CDR1 is SNHLY and CDR2 is FYNNEI. The CDR3 loop is CASSAPKDRRQETQYF. DNA for the CDR3: TGTGCCAGCAGTGCCCCAAAGGACAGACGACAAGAGACCCAGTACTTC.

This sequence joins TRBV28 and TRBJ1-2; D ambiguous. The CDR3 consists of 11 residues. The V end was cut by 5 bases, the J end by 5 bases, with 6 bases between. Germline loops: CDR1 MDHEN, CDR2 SYDVKM. In nucleotides, the CDR3 is TGTGCCAGCAGTCCCCAATATGGCTACACCTTC. It is translated as CASSPQYGYTF.

In this sample, this clone turned up once. The chain joins TRBV24-1 to TRBJ2-3; 11 bases are a match to TRBD2. This CDR3 spans 16 amino acids. Per the germline V gene, CDR1 is KGHDR and CDR2 is SFDVKD. J was trimmed by 4 bases and V by 1 base; bases with no gene match: 3. In DNA form, the CDR3 reads TGTGCCACCAGTGATTTTAGCGGGGGGGCGGCAGATACGCAGTATTTT. Translation: CATSDFSGGAADTQYF.

The chain carries TRBV9 and TRBJ2-7; 11 bases are a match to TRBD1. Trimming removed 4 bases from V and 3 bases from J; junction bases left unmatched: 3. The germline V gene has CDR1 SGDLS and CDR2 YYNGEE. This CDR3 is 14 amino acids long. CDR3 nucleotides: TGTGCCAGCAGCTGGGGACAGGGGGACTACGAGCAGTACTTC. It encodes CASSWGQGDYEQYF. Variable domain in full (rest from reference TRBV9 and TRBJ2-7): DSGVTQTPKHLITATGQRVTLRCSPRSGDLSVYWYQQSLDQGLQFLIQYYNGEERAKGNILERFSAQQFPDLHSELNLSSLELGDSALYFCASSWGQGDYEQYFGPGTRLTVT.

In its sample, this clone was seen a few times. The chain uses TRBV7-7 and TRBJ2-7; a weak D match, TRBD2 (6 bases). Germline-derived CDR1 and CDR2 are SSHAT and FNYEAQ (reference sequence). The CDR3 sequence is 12 residues long. V was pared by 5 bases and J by 7 bases, with 12 bases between. CDR3 residues: CASSPDYLEQYF. The CDR3 region has the DNA TGTGCCAGCAGCCCGGACTATTTGGAGCAGTACTTC. The full variable domain, completed using reference TRBV7-7 and TRBJ2-7, is GAGVSQSPRYKVTKRGQDVTLRCDPISSHATLYWYQQALGQGPEFLTYFNYEAQPDKSGLPSDRFSAERPEGSISTLTIQRTEQRDSAMYRCASSPDYLEQYFGPGTRLTVT.

This clone has just a few counts. V usage is TRBV24-1 and J usage is TRBJ2-3; perhaps TRBD2 as D (5 bases). Germline lookup yields CDR1 KGHDR and CDR2 SFDVKD. V shed 2 bases and J shed 0 bases, with 14 bases lying between them. The CDR3 contains 17 residues. The CDR3 spells CATSDSGSWTSTDTQYF. The CDR3 DNA is TGTGCCACCAGTGATTCGGGGTCATGGACTAGCACAGATACGCAGTATTTT.

This sequence joins TRBV29-1 and TRBJ1-2, with 9 bases fitting TRBD1. J was trimmed by 7 bases and V by 6 bases; bases with no gene match: 12. CDR1 is SQVTM, CDR2 ANQGSEA, per germline. The length of the CDR3 is 14 residues. DNA of the CDR3: TGCAGCGTAGGACCCCTCCGGGACAGGGTTGGCTACACCTTC. Protein sequence: CSVGPLRDRVGYTF.

The chain employs TRBV7-9 and TRBJ1-4; D ambiguous. Between the trimmed V and J ends, which lost 11 bases and 4 bases, there was a span of 17 bases. Germline assignment: CDR1 SEHNR and CDR2 FQNEAQ (reference sequence). The CDR3 consists of 14 residues. The CDR3 sequence is CAGKRVGDNEKLFF. The CDR3 coding sequence is TGTGCCGGAAAGAGGGTTGGAGATAATGAAAAACTGTTTTTT.

The V call is TRBV28, the J call TRBJ2-7; the match to TRBD2 covers 14 bases. Germline lookup yields CDR1 MDHEN and CDR2 SYDVKM. Trimming removed 7 bases from V and 4 bases from J; junction bases left unmatched: 18. The CDR3 spans 19 residues. The CDR3 reads CASTPTHPLTSGGEYEQYF. CDR3 nucleotides: TGTGCCAGCACTCCGACCCACCCCCTGACTAGCGGGGGGGAATACGAGCAGTACTTC.

The chain combines TRBV19 with TRBJ2-2; maybe TRBD2 (5 bases). Germline values: CDR1 LNHDA, CDR2 SQIVND (reference sequence). Trimming removed 6 bases at V and 5 bases at J, with 22 bases between. This CDR3 region has 17 residues. The CDR3 protein is CASSFARLGSGTGELFF. The CDR3 coding sequence is TGTGCCAGTAGCTTCGCACGGCTGGGCTCGGGGACCGGGGAGCTGTTTTTT.

This chain connects TRBV10-2 to TRBJ2-7; the match to TRBD1 covers 10 bases. CDR3 length: 15 amino acids. Germline V gene lookup returns CDR1 WSHSY and CDR2 SAAADI. V gave up 5 bases and J gave up 6 bases; unmatched junction bases: 10. The chain's CDR3 is CASSSPGTGEGEQYF. In DNA form, the CDR3 reads TGCGCCAGCAGTTCTCCCGGGACAGGGGAGGGCGAGCAGTACTTC.

This clone was seen only once. The chain combines TRBV27 with TRBJ2-7; 8 nucleotides line up with TRBD1. Trimming cost V 6 bases and J 1 base; bases outside gene matches: 8. The CDR3 sequence is 15 residues long. Germline V lookup: CDR1 MNHEY, CDR2 SMNVEV (reference sequence). CDR3 coding DNA: TGTGCCAGCAGGGGACGACAGGGGCCTTCCTACGAGCAGTACTTC. This encodes CASRGRQGPSYEQYF.

V and J are TRBV20-1 and TRBJ2-1; D might be TRBD1 (5 bases). Germline CDR1 reads DFQATT; CDR2 reads SNEGSKA (reference sequence). Trimming took 6 bases from V and 15 from J, leaving 12 bases between them. The CDR3 has 9 amino acids. The CDR3 loop is CSARTRRFF. The CDR3 DNA follows: TGCAGTGCACGGACACGGCGGTTCTTC.

The rearrangement uses TRBV3-1 (or the pseudogene TRBV3-2) and TRBJ2-2, with TRBD2 matching over 9 bases. This CDR3 contains 15 residues. Trimming took 4 bases from V and 5 from J; bases not matched to a gene: 5. Germline CDR1 reads LGHDT; CDR2 reads YNNKEL (reference sequence). CDR3 in DNA: TGTGCCAGCAGCCCAAGCGGGGGGTGGACCGGGGAGCTGTTTTTT. Its protein is CASSPSGGWTGELFF.

V is TRBV30 and J is TRBJ2-7; D is uncertain. CDR3 length equals 14 residues. V was clipped by 4 bases and J by 3 bases, with 16 bases between them. The germline CDR1 and CDR2 sequences are GTSNPN and SVGIG (reference sequence). As DNA, the CDR3 is TGTGCCTGGAATAACAGATATGGTAACTACGAGCAGTACTTC. This encodes CAWNNRYGNYEQYF.

The genes are TRBV10-1 and TRBJ2-2; 11 nucleotides match TRBD1. The CDR3 loop spans 15 amino acids. Trimming cost V 7 bases and J 7 bases; bases outside gene matches: 8. Germline-derived CDR1 and CDR2 are WNHNN and SYGVQD (reference sequence). The CDR3 spells CASKKDRGLIGELFF. The CDR3 DNA is TGCGCCAGCAAGAAGGACAGGGGGCTGATCGGGGAGCTGTTTTTT.

The J gene is TRBJ2-3, the V gene TRBV6-4, with 7 bases lining up with TRBD2. CDR1 is MRHNA, CDR2 SNTAGT, per germline. The CDR3 spans 15 residues. Losses at the gene ends were 3 bases for V and 1 base for J; bases not matched to a gene: 4. CDR3: CASSEFLAGTDTQYF. The CDR3 nucleotides are TGTGCCAGCAGTGAGTTCCTAGCGGGCACAGATACGCAGTATTTT.

The rearrangement links TRBV30 to TRBJ2-1; TRBD2 matches at 8 bases. The CDR3 runs to 16 residues. Germline values: CDR1 GTSNPN, CDR2 SVGIG (reference sequence). Trimming at V came to 3 bases and at J to 4 bases, leaving 11 bases not matched to a gene. CDR3 nucleotides: TGTGCCTGGAGCCTTACAGGGCTAGCGGGTTACAATGAGCAGTTCTTC. Protein product: CAWSLTGLAGYNEQFF.

This chain uses TRBV5-1 with TRBJ2-2, with D unresolved. Germline-derived CDR1 and CDR2 are SGHRS and YFSETQ. V was pared by 0 bases and J by 0 bases, with 6 bases between. This CDR3 is built from 15 residues. In DNA form, the CDR3 reads TGCGCCAGCAGCTTGGCGCACTCGAACACCGGGGAGCTGTTTTTT. This gives the protein CASSLAHSNTGELFF. Full variable domain (rest looked up from reference TRBV5-1 and TRBJ2-2): KAGVTQTPRYLIKTRGQQVTLSCSPISGHRSVSWYQQTPGQGLQFLFEYFSETQRNKGNFPGRFSGRQFSNSRSEMNVSTLELGDSALYLCASSLAHSNTGELFFGEGSRLTVL.